These 17 T cell receptor beta chains came from one sample sequenced in a study of graft-versus-host responses after intestinal transplantation. Generated by immunoSEQ multiplex PCR, the TCRdb table keeps only in-frame clones and is missing some. The sample lists over 40,000 clones, about 93% occurring once. Sequenced material: PBMCs, taken 750 to 850 days after a first intestinal transplant, on the day of a second. The origin of the receptors is a human patient who received an intestinal transplant, so some T cells may come from the graft donor.

The chain joins TRBV9 to TRBJ1-4, with TRBD1 matching over 7 bases. V lost 5 bases and J lost 3; bases outside the gene matches: 7. Germline V lookup: CDR1 SGDLS, CDR2 YYNGEE. This CDR3 is 15 amino acids long. The CDR3: CASSRTGRANEKLFF. The CDR3 nucleotides read TGTGCCAGCAGTAGGACAGGCCGAGCTAATGAAAAACTGTTTTTT.

The chain joins TRBV2 to TRBJ2-1; D gene ambiguous. This CDR3 has 15 residues. Germline CDR1 and CDR2: SNHLY and FYNNEI. The V and J ends lost 3 bases and 0 bases respectively, with 9 bases between them. The DNA for the CDR3 is TGTGCCAGCAGTGATCGCTCCCTCTCCTACAATGAGCAGTTCTTC. This translates into CASSDRSLSYNEQFF.

This sequence joins TRBV2 and TRBJ2-5, with no clear D. V lost 2 bases and J lost 2, with 9 bases in between. The germline V gene encodes CDR1 SNHLY and CDR2 FYNNEI. The CDR3 spans 14 residues. The CDR3 DNA reads as TGTGCCAGCAGTGAATTAACCGAACAAGAGACCCAGTACTTC. Amino acids: CASSELTEQETQYF.

The V call is TRBV27, the J call TRBJ1-5; 8 nucleotides line up with TRBD1. Germline CDR1 is MNHEY and CDR2 is SMNVEV (reference sequence). The CDR3 is 13 amino acids. J lost 4 bases, V lost 5 bases, and 1 base had no gene match. The CDR3 spells CASSDRGNQPQHF. CDR3 bases: TGTGCCAGCAGTGACAGGGGAAATCAGCCCCAGCATTTT.

The J gene is TRBJ2-5, the V gene TRBV30, with TRBD2 identical over 7 bases. V was clipped by 1 base and J by 4 bases; unmatched bases: 15. The CDR3 has 17 residues. Germline CDR1 reads GTSNPN; CDR2 reads SVGIG (reference sequence). The chain's CDR3 is CAWSDRRGGSPRETQYF. The CDR3 DNA is TGTGCCTGGAGTGACCGAAGGGGAGGGAGTCCGCGAGAGACCCAGTACTTC.

The chain has TRBV19 and TRBJ2-6; maybe TRBD2 (5 bases). The V gene lost 1 base and the J gene lost 4 bases, with 5 bases spanning the gap. The CDR3 is 14 residues long. Germline V gene lookup returns CDR1 LNHDA and CDR2 SQIVND (reference sequence). The CDR3 protein is CASSIAGGANVLTF. CDR3 bases: TGTGCCAGTAGTATAGCGGGAGGGGCCAACGTCCTGACTTTC.

CDR3 sequence reads: CASSVVGALNDEQFF. The CDR3 nucleotides read TGTGCCAGCAGCGTAGTAGGCGCTCTCAACGATGAGCAGTTCTTC. J is TRBJ2-1 and V is TRBV9; unclear D gene. There are 15 residues in the CDR3. Trimming pared 0 bases from V and 8 bases from J, leaving 15 bases between. CDR1 and CDR2 (germline): SGDLS, YYNGEE.

This clone was counted once. The chain couples TRBV5-8 to TRBJ2-5; D remains ambiguous. Germline V gene lookup returns CDR1 SGHTS and CDR2 YDEGEE. This CDR3 has 14 residues. V lost 4 bases, J lost 0 bases, and 10 bases lay in between. Here the CDR3 reads CASSPYTYQETQYF. For the CDR3, the DNA is TGTGCCAGCAGCCCTTACACGTACCAAGAGACCCAGTACTTC.

V gene TRBV27 combines with J gene TRBJ2-7; D gene uncertain. V lost 8 bases, J lost 2 bases, and 13 bases lay in between. Germline V gene lookup returns CDR1 MNHEY and CDR2 SMNVEV (reference sequence). The CDR3 consists of 13 residues. The CDR3 region has the DNA TGTGCCAGCGGCCGACGGGCCCCCTACGAGCAGTACTTC. Translation: CASGRRAPYEQYF.

The V and J genes are TRBV7-2 and TRBJ2-3; D ambiguous. The V gene's germline CDR1 is SGHTA and CDR2 FQGNSA. CDR3 length equals 16 residues. The germline V and J ends were trimmed by 1 base and 0 bases, with 11 bases remaining between them. CDR3 loop: CASSLVSATSTDTQYF. CDR3 bases: TGTGCCAGCAGCTTAGTTTCGGCGACTAGCACAGATACGCAGTATTTT.

The genes are TRBV5-1 and TRBJ2-7; 10 bases are shared with TRBD2. This CDR3 is 18 amino acids long. With V trimmed by 5 bases and J by 3 bases, 17 bases remained unmatched. Germline V gene lookup returns CDR1 SGHRS and CDR2 YFSETQ. The CDR3 sequence: CASSPSPPSSGSLYEQYF. CDR3 DNA: TGCGCCAGCAGTCCAAGCCCTCCGTCTAGCGGGAGCCTCTACGAGCAGTACTTC.

The genes are TRBV28 and TRBJ2-7; D perhaps matches TRBD2 (5 bases). The CDR3 has 17 amino acids. Trimming cost V 0 bases and J 6 bases, with 21 bases left between them. Germline CDR1 and CDR2: MDHEN and SYDVKM. CDR3 sequence reads: CASSLWGPRADLSEQYF. Here the CDR3 DNA reads TGTGCCAGCAGTTTATGGGGCCCCCGAGCGGATCTTTCCGAGCAGTACTTC.

The chain combines TRBV5-3 with TRBJ2-5; D is unresolved. TRBV5-3 is reported as an ORF; its role is uncertain. V was trimmed by 7 bases and J by 5 bases, leaving 6 bases between them. The CDR3 extends over 10 amino acids. CDR3 coding DNA: TGTGCCAGATACCGGGAGACCCAGTACTTC. Residues: CARYRETQYF.

The DNA of the CDR3 is TGCGCCAGCAGCCAAGCCGGGACAGGGGGCGTAGGCTACACCTTC. Its translation: CASSQAGTGGVGYTF. The chain employs TRBV4-1 and TRBJ1-2, with 12 nucleotides matching TRBD1. V shed 1 base, J shed 8 bases, and the junction held 5 bases outside the gene matches. CDR3 length equals 15 residues. Germline V lookup: CDR1 MGHRA, CDR2 YSYEKL.

The rearrangement links TRBV9 to TRBJ2-3; TRBD2 aligns across 7 bases. V lost 4 bases to trimming and J lost 4 bases; unmatched junction nucleotides: 9. This CDR3 comprises 15 residues. The germline V gene has CDR1 SGDLS and CDR2 YYNGEE. CDR3 residues: CASSPSLAVADTQYF. DNA of the CDR3: TGTGCCAGCAGCCCATCCCTAGCGGTGGCAGATACGCAGTATTTT.

This chain connects TRBV7-2 to TRBJ2-7; D remains ambiguous. Germline-derived CDR1 and CDR2 are SGHTA and FQGNSA. The V and J ends lost 3 bases and 0 bases respectively, with 9 bases between them. The CDR3 has 14 residues. Here the CDR3 reads CASSFGRSSYEQYF. Written as DNA, the CDR3 is TGTGCCAGCAGCTTCGGACGGAGCTCCTACGAGCAGTACTTC. Combining the CDR3 with reference TRBV7-2 and TRBJ2-7 gives the whole variable domain GAGVSQSPSNKVTEKGKDVELRCDPISGHTALYWYRQSLGQGLEFLIYFQGNSAPDKSGLPSDRFSAERTGGSVSTLTIQRTQQEDSAVYLCASSFGRSSYEQYFGPGTRLTVT.

This chain connects TRBV6-5 to TRBJ1-1; D gene unclear. V was shortened by 0 bases and J by 1 base, with 6 bases between the two germline ends. The CDR3 length is 14 residues. Germline V gives CDR1 MNHEY, CDR2 SVGAGI. CDR3 coding DNA: TGTGCCAGCAGTTACTCACGCGGGAACACTGAAGCTTTCTTT. Translating gives CASSYSRGNTEAFF.